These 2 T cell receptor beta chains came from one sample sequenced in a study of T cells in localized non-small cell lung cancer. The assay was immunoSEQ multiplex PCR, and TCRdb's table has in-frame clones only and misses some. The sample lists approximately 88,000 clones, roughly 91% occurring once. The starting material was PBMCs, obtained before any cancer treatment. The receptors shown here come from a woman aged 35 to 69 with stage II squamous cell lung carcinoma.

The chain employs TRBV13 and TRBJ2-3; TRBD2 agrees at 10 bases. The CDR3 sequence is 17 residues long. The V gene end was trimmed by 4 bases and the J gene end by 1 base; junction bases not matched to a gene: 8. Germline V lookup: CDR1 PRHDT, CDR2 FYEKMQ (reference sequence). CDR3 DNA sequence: TGTGCCAGCAGCTCCCCTCCCCTAGCGGGGGGCACAGATACGCAGTATTTT. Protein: CASSSPPLAGGTDTQYF.

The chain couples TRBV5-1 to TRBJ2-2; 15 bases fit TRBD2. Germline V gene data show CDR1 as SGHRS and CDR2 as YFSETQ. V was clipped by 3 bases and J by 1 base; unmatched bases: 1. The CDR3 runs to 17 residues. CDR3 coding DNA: TGCGCCAGCAGCTCGGGACTAGCGGGAGGGAACACCGGGGAGCTGTTTTTT. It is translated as CASSSGLAGGNTGELFF.